The 17 T cell receptor beta chains below come from one sample, sequenced in a study of T cell responses to AZD1222 COVID-19 vaccine. Some clones are missing from TCRdb's copy, which holds only in-frame ones; the method was immunoSEQ multiplex PCR. This sample carries some 64,000 clones, 76% of them seen once, and the ten largest clones take about 14%. The specimen was peripheral blood, collected on day 0 of AZD1222 vaccination. These receptor sequences come from an adult in good health.

The chain is built from TRBV30 and TRBJ1-1; 8 bases are a match to TRBD1. J lost 5 bases, V lost 4 bases, and 9 bases had no gene match. The CDR3 has 14 amino acids. Germline V gene lookup returns CDR1 GTSNPN and CDR2 SVGIG (reference sequence). The CDR3 sequence is CAWNFGQGRTEAFF. The CDR3, as DNA: TGTGCCTGGAACTTTGGACAGGGTAGGACTGAAGCTTTCTTT. Full variable domain (missing parts from reference TRBV30 and TRBJ1-1): SQTIHQWPATLVQPVGSPLSLECTVEGTSNPNLYWYRQAAGRGLQLLFYSVGIGQISSEVPQNLSASRPQDRQFILSSKKLLLSDSGFYLCAWNFGQGRTEAFFGQGTRLTVV.

The rearrangement joins TRBV6-5 to TRBJ2-3; TRBD2 is a possible D gene (5 bases). The CDR3 is 15 residues long. CDR1 is MNHEY and CDR2 is SVGAGI in the germline V gene. V lost 7 bases to trimming and J lost 1 base, with 15 bases between them. CDR3 nucleotide sequence: TGTGCCAGCACCTACCGTACCGGGGGCACAGATACGCAGTATTTT. Translated, it gives CASTYRTGGTDTQYF.

The gene calls are TRBV12-5 and TRBJ1-1, with D perhaps matching TRBD1 (5 bases). Germline CDR1 and CDR2: LGHNT and FRNRAP. This CDR3 has 13 amino acids. Trimming removed 10 bases at V and 4 bases at J, with 16 bases between. The DNA of the CDR3 is TGTGCTACGGGGGTGCAGGGAGGCACTGAAGCTTTCTTT. It codes for CATGVQGGTEAFF.

This clone was picked up a small number of times. The CDR3, as DNA: TGTGCCAGCAGCTTAGCTGGGCCCGGGACAGGGGCAGATACGCAGTATTTT. Translated, it gives CASSLAGPGTGADTQYF. The chain links TRBV7-2 to TRBJ2-3, with 10 bases matching TRBD1. The CDR3 spans 17 residues. V gave up 0 bases and J gave up 4 bases; unmatched junction bases: 7. Looked up from germline, CDR1 is SGHTA and CDR2 is FQGNSA.

This clone appeared many times. The genes are TRBV6-2 or TRBV6-3 and TRBJ2-5; possible D gene TRBD1, 5 bases. Germline CDR1 and CDR2: MNHEY and SVGEGT. CDR3 length equals 16 residues. V lost 0 bases to trimming and J lost 1 base, with 12 bases between them. The CDR3: CASSYSETASQETQYF. CDR3 DNA: TGTGCCAGCAGTTACTCCGAGACAGCTAGCCAAGAGACCCAGTACTTC.

The chain couples TRBV9 to TRBJ2-7, with TRBD2 matching 8 bases. CDR1 is SGDLS and CDR2 is YYNGEE in the germline V gene. The CDR3 length is 16 residues. J lost 0 bases, V lost 0 bases, and 5 bases had no gene match. The CDR3 here is CASSVGTSGVSYEQYF. The CDR3 region has the DNA TGTGCCAGCAGCGTAGGTACTAGCGGTGTCTCCTACGAGCAGTACTTC. The full variable domain, with the rest looked up from reference TRBV9 and TRBJ2-7, is DSGVTQTPKHLITATGQRVTLRCSPRSGDLSVYWYQQSLDQGLQFLIQYYNGEERAKGNILERFSAQQFPDLHSELNLSSLELGDSALYFCASSVGTSGVSYEQYFGPGTRLTVT.

The chain links TRBV29-1 to TRBJ2-5; D gene ambiguous. Trimming took off 4 bases at V and 5 bases at J, with 8 bases between the two ends. Germline assignment: CDR1 SQVTM and CDR2 ANQGSEA. The CDR3 sequence is 11 residues long. The CDR3 loop is CSVALRETQYF. For the CDR3, the DNA is TGCAGCGTTGCCCTGCGGGAGACCCAGTACTTC. Complete variable domain (other parts from reference TRBV29-1 and TRBJ2-5): SAVISQKPSRDICQRGTSLTIQCQVDSQVTMMFWYRQQPGQSLTLIATANQGSEATYESGFVIDKFPISRPNLTFSTLTVSNMSPEDSSIYLCSVALRETQYFGPGTRLLVL.

The chain employs TRBV5-5 and TRBJ1-3; no clear D. The CDR3 covers 14 residues. From germline, CDR1 is SGHKS and CDR2 YYEKEE (reference sequence). The V end was cut by 0 bases, the J end by 4 bases, with 8 bases between. The CDR3 DNA reads as TGTGCCAGCAGCTTGGTAGGGCCCGGAAACACCATATATTTT. Translation: CASSLVGPGNTIYF.

CDR3 DNA sequence: TGCAGCGTCCCCCCGGGACAGGGAACCACTTTCTTCAATGAGCAGTTCTTC. It yields the protein CSVPPGQGTTFFNEQFF. The chain links TRBV29-1 to TRBJ2-1; 9 nucleotides align to TRBD1. CDR1 and CDR2 (germline): SQVTM, ANQGSEA. The trim removed 6 bases at V and 6 bases at J, leaving 18 bases unmatched. The CDR3 loop spans 17 amino acids.

The sample holds a few counts of this clone. A read error may account for a junction end that differs from germline. This chain joins TRBV7-7 and TRBJ2-2; D remains ambiguous. Germline V gene data show CDR1 as SSHAT and CDR2 as FNYEAQ (reference sequence). The CDR3 runs to 15 residues. The DNA for the CDR3 is TGTGCTAGCAGCCTTCTTTTGGGCGGCACCGGGGAGCTGTTTTTT. Protein product: CASSLLLGGTGELFF.

The chain couples TRBV7-9 to TRBJ1-4; the D gene is possibly TRBD1 (5 bases). Germline assignment: CDR1 SEHNR and CDR2 FQNEAQ (reference sequence). V dropped 5 bases and J dropped 11 bases, with 9 bases sitting between them. The CDR3 runs to 11 residues. For the CDR3, the DNA is TGTGCCAGCAGCACGAGGGACAAACTGTTTTTT. It encodes CASSTRDKLFF.

The count of this clone is one. This chain uses TRBV7-9 with TRBJ1-1; 9 nucleotides line up with TRBD1. The CDR3 length is 16 residues. The germline CDR1 and CDR2 sequences are SEHNR and FQNEAQ (reference sequence). V was pared by 5 bases and J by 4 bases, with 11 bases of the junction left unmatched. CDR3 DNA: TGTGCCAGCAGCCTACCCCGGGACAGGGTGGTCACTGAAGCTTTCTTT. Residues: CASSLPRDRVVTEAFF. Using reference TRBV7-9 and TRBJ1-1 for the parts outside the CDR3, the full variable domain is DTGVSQNPRHKITKRGQNVTFRCDPISEHNRLYWYRQTLGQGPEFLTYFQNEAQLEKSRLLSDRFSAERPKGSFSTLEIQRTEQGDSAMYLCASSLPRDRVVTEAFFGQGTRLTVV.

This clone was detected only once. CDR3 sequence reads: CASLGQRAYEQYF. The CDR3 nucleotides are TGTGCCAGCTTAGGACAGAGAGCCTACGAGCAGTACTTC. This chain connects TRBV6-5 to TRBJ2-7; a possible D gene is TRBD1 (6 bases). The V gene lost 8 bases and the J gene lost 2 bases, with 13 bases spanning the gap. The CDR3 covers 13 residues. CDR1 and CDR2 from the germline V gene are MNHEY and SVGAGI.

This clone appeared a few times. The gene calls are TRBV9 and TRBJ1-4; D remains unclear. The V and J ends lost 0 bases and 3 bases respectively, with 12 bases between them. The CDR3 consists of 16 residues. Germline V lookup: CDR1 SGDLS, CDR2 YYNGEE. This chain's CDR3 is CASSVEVAAPNEKLFF. The DNA of the CDR3 is TGTGCCAGCAGCGTAGAAGTGGCAGCTCCTAATGAAAAACTGTTTTTT. Full variable domain (outside the CDR3, taken from reference TRBV9 and TRBJ1-4): DSGVTQTPKHLITATGQRVTLRCSPRSGDLSVYWYQQSLDQGLQFLIQYYNGEERAKGNILERFSAQQFPDLHSELNLSSLELGDSALYFCASSVEVAAPNEKLFFGSGTQLSVL.

The chain combines TRBV5-1 with TRBJ2-1; D remains ambiguous. V lost 0 bases, J lost 10 bases, and 8 bases lay in between. The CDR3 sequence is 12 residues long. Germline V lookup: CDR1 SGHRS, CDR2 YFSETQ. The CDR3 loop is CASSLDRLEQFF. CDR3 in DNA: TGCGCCAGCAGCTTGGACCGGTTAGAGCAGTTCTTC.

The genes are TRBV27 and TRBJ1-1, with a tentative D call TRBD1 (5 bases). This CDR3 region has 14 residues. Trimming pared 5 bases from V and 5 bases from J, leaving 15 bases between. In germline, CDR1 is MNHEY, CDR2 SMNVEV (reference sequence). The DNA of the CDR3 is TGTGCCAGCAGTGGATCCTCCGGGGCAACTGAAGCTTTCTTT. It codes for CASSGSSGATEAFF.

This chain links TRBV7-2 with TRBJ2-5, with D possibly being TRBD1 or TRBD2 (5 bases each). Germline V gene data show CDR1 as SGHTA and CDR2 as FQGNSA. The V end was cut by 4 bases, the J end by 5 bases, with 8 bases between. CDR3 size: 12 residues. The CDR3 spells CASSSGTETQYF. Here the CDR3 DNA reads TGTGCCAGCAGCTCCGGGACGGAGACCCAGTACTTC. The variable domain in full, with the rest retrieved from reference TRBV7-2 and TRBJ2-5, is GAGVSQSPSNKVTEKGKDVELRCDPISGHTALYWYRQSLGQGLEFLIYFQGNSAPDKSGLPSDRFSAERTGGSVSTLTIQRTQQEDSAVYLCASSSGTETQYFGPGTRLLVL.